The present TCR beta chain was sequenced within a study of T-cell memory formation after mild COVID-19. MiXCR was run by TCRdb on the 5' RACE reads, yielding one entry per CDR3 protein. There are approximately 350,000 distinct CDR3 sequences in the sample; around 28% occur only once, and roughly 13% lies in the top ten. This CDR3 has 13 residues. Germline V gives CDR1 ENHRY, CDR2 SYGVKD. V was pared by 11 bases and J by 7 bases, with 19 bases between. The rearrangement uses TRBV10-3 and TRBJ2-3; D perhaps matches TRBD2 (6 bases). Specimen: PBMCs or a T cell subset sorted from them (not recorded which). The receptor comes from an adult woman who had mild COVID-19 (a few samples of this study predate the infection). Cell type and time point are not known. The CDR3 DNA sequence: TGTGCCTTCGCGTCTCCTGGGGGGAATACGCAGTATTTT. This encodes CAFASPGGNTQYF.